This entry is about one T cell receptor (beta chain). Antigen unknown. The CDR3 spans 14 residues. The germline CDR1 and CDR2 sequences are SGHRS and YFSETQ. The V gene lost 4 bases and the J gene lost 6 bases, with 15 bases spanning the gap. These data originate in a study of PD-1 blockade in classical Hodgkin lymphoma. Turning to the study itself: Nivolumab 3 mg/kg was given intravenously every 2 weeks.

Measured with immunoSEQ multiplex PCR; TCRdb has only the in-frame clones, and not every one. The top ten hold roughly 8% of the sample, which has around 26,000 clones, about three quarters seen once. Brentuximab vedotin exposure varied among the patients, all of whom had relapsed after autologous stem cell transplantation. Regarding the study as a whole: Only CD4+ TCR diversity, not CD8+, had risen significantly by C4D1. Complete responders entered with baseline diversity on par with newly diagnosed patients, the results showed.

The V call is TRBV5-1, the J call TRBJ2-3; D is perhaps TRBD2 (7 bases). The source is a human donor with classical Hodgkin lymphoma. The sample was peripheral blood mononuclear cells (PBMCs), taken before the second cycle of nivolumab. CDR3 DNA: TGCGCCAGCAGCAACCAGGGGAGGGAGGATACGCAGTATTTT. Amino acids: CASSNQGREDTQYF.